This TCR beta chain stems from a study of blood T cell repertoires in COVID-19. This table comes from immunoSEQ multiplex PCR, and its TCRdb copy is limited to in-frame clones, with some not included. The table has hundreds of thousands of clones, less than 90% seen once; the top ten hold more than 0.8%. To note about this clone: The same CDR3 arises from other DNA sequences in this sample as well.

The cohort comprised adults aged roughly 18 to 90 years residing in 20 to 30 US areas. The V end was cut by 3 bases, the J end by 5 bases, with 10 bases between. CDR1 is LNHDA, CDR2 SQIVND, per germline (reference sequence). CDR3 length: 13 residues. Material for sequencing was PBMCs or T cells enriched from blood (not recorded which). The genes are TRBV19 and TRBJ1-2, with D hard to call. This clonotype was obtained from a woman in her twenties or thirties who had recovered from COVID-19. The CDR3, as DNA: TGTGCCAGTAGTATTGAGGGATCTTATGGCTACACCTTC. It codes for CASSIEGSYGYTF.